A selection of T cell receptor beta chains follows, all from one sample in a study of OX40 agonist ivuxolimab in advanced cancers. TCRdb's table, derived via immunoSEQ multiplex PCR, lists solely in-frame clones and lacks some. The sample contains 55,000 to 70,000 clones, roughly 92% of which appear only once. The sequencing used CD4+ or CD8+ T cells sorted from blood, collected in a trial of the OX40 agonist ivuxolimab. Receptors were obtained from an adult with an advanced solid tumor such as melanoma, head and neck, liver or kidney cancer. Each CDR3 is given without its conserved first and last residue. Each record gives: V gene, J gene, clone size, CDR3 protein. Part of the rows lack a size; the others show once, few, many or a class for expanded clones.

v_gene: TRBV6-1
j_gene: TRBJ1-2
abundance: once
CDR3aa: ASSERTGYGYT

v_gene: TRBV5-6
j_gene: TRBJ1-2
abundance: -
CDR3aa: ASSLAGSEGTTYGYT

v_gene: TRBV6-5
j_gene: TRBJ1-2
abundance: once
CDR3aa: ATSQGNKGYT

v_gene: TRBV6-5
j_gene: TRBJ1-2
abundance: -
CDR3aa: ASSYLGSYGYT

v_gene: TRBV9
j_gene: TRBJ1-4
abundance: -
CDR3aa: ASSPTGGTNEKLF

v_gene: TRBV5-4
j_gene: TRBJ1-5
abundance: -
CDR3aa: ASSLASENQPQH

v_gene: TRBV5-6
j_gene: TRBJ2-1
abundance: -
CDR3aa: ASSRGGLAHNEQF

v_gene: TRBV6-1
j_gene: TRBJ2-5
abundance: -
CDR3aa: ASSESRGGVETQY

v_gene: TRBV13
j_gene: TRBJ1-2
abundance: once
CDR3aa: ASSQGTVLNYGYT

v_gene: TRBV4-3
j_gene: TRBJ1-2
abundance: -
CDR3aa: ASSQEVAGSNYGYT

v_gene: TRBV5-1
j_gene: TRBJ1-1
abundance: -
CDR3aa: ASSSFDRGKLTEAF

v_gene: TRBV9
j_gene: TRBJ2-3
abundance: -
CDR3aa: ASSVEGQASTDTQY

v_gene: TRBV9
j_gene: TRBJ2-1
abundance: -
CDR3aa: ASSVGGPGNEQF